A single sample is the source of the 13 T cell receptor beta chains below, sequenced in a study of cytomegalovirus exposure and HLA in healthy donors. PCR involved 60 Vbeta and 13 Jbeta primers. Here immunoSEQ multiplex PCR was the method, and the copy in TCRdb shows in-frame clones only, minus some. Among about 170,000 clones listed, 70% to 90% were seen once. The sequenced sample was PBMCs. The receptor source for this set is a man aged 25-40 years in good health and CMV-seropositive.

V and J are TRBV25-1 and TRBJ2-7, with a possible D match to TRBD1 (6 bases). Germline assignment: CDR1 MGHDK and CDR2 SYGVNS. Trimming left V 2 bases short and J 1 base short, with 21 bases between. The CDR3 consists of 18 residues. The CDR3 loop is CASSELGSRDTVSYEQYF. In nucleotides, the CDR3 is TGTGCCAGCAGTGAACTCGGTTCCCGGGACACGGTTTCCTACGAGCAGTACTTC.

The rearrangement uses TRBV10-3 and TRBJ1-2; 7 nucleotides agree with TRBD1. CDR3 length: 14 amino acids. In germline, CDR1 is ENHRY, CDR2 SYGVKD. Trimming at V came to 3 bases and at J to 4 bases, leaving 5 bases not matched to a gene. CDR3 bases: TGTGCCATCAGTGACGCGGGACAGACCTATGGCTACACCTTC. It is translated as CAISDAGQTYGYTF.

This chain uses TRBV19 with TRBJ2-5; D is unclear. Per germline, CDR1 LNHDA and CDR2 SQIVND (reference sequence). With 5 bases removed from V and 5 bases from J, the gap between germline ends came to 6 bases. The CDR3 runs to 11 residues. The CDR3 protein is CASSSGETQYF. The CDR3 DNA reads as TGTGCCAGTAGTTCCGGGGAGACCCAGTACTTC. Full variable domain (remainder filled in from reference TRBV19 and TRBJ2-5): DGGITQSPKYLFRKEGQNVTLSCEQNLNHDAMYWYRQDPGQGLRLIYYSQIVNDFQKGDIAEGYSVSREKKESFPLTVTSAQKNPTAFYLCASSSGETQYFGPGTRLLVL.

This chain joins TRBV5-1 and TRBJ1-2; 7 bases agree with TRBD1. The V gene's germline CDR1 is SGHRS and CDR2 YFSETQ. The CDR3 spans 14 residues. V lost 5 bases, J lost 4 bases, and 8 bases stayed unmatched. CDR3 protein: CASSNLGQAYGYTF. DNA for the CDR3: TGCGCCAGCAGTAATTTAGGACAGGCCTATGGCTACACCTTC.

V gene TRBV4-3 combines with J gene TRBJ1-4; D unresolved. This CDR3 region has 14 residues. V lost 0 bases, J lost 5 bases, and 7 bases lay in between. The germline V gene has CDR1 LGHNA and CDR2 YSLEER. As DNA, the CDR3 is TGCGCCAGCAGCCAAGACACCGAGAATGAAAAACTGTTTTTT. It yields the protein CASSQDTENEKLFF.

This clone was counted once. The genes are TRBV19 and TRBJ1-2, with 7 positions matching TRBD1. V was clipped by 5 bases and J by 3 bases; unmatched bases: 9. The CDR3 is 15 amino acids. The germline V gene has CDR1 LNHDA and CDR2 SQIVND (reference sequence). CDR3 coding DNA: TGTGCCAGTAGTCCGCAGGGGGTGACGGACTATGGCTACACCTTC. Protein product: CASSPQGVTDYGYTF.

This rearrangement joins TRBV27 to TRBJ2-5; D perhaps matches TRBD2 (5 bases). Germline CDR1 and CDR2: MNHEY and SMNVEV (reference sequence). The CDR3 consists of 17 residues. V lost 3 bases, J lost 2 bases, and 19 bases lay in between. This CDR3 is CASSLMPGTATQETQYF. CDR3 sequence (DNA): TGTGCCAGCAGTTTGATGCCGGGAACAGCAACTCAAGAGACCCAGTACTTC.

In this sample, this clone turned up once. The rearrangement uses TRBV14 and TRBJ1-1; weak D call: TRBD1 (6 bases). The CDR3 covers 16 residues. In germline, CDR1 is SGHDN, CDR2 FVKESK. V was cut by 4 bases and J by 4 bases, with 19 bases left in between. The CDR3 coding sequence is TGTGCCAGCAGCCCCGGGGGGGCAGGGCGTTTCACTGAAGCTTTCTTT. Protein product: CASSPGGAGRFTEAFF.

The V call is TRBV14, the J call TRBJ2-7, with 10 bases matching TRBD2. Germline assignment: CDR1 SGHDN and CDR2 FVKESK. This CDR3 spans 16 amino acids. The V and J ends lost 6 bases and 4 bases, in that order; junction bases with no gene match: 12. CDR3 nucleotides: TGTGCCAGCAGGCTCGGGGGAGCGGGAGGGGTGTACGAGCAGTACGTC. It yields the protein CASRLGGAGGVYEQYV.

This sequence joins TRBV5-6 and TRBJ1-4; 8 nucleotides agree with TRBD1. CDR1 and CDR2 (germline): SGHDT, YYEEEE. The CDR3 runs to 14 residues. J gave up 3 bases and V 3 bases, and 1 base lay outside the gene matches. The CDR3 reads CASSWGQANEKLFF. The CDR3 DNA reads TGTGCCAGCAGCTGGGGACAGGCTAATGAAAAACTGTTTTTT.

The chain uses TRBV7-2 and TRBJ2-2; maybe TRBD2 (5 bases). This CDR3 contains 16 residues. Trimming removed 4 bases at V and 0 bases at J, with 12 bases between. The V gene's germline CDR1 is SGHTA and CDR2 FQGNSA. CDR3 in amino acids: CASSSLAGANTGELFF. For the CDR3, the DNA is TGTGCCAGCAGCTCCCTGGCGGGCGCGAACACCGGGGAGCTGTTTTTT.

The CDR3 region has the DNA TGTGCCAGCAGCTCAGGAGAGACCCAGTACTTC. The encoded protein is CASSSGETQYF. The chain couples TRBV7-6 to TRBJ2-5; D is uncertain. The CDR3 has 11 residues. CDR1 SGHVS and CDR2 FNYEAQ come from the germline V gene. Between the trimmed V and J ends, which lost 4 bases and 4 bases, there was a span of 4 bases.

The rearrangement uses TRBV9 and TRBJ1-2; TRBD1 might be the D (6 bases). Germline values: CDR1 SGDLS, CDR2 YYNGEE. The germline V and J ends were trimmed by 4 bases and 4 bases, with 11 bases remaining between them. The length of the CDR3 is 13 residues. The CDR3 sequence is CASSPPDSYGYTF. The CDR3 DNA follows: TGTGCCAGCAGCCCACCGGACAGCTATGGCTACACCTTC.